Listed below are T cell receptor beta chains from one sample, sequenced in a study of cytomegalovirus exposure and HLA in healthy donors. The table came from immunoSEQ multiplex PCR; TCRdb's copy has only in-frame clones and leaves some out. Among 150,000 or so clones listed, nearly 70% were seen once. The sequenced sample consisted of PBMCs. The receptor source for this set is a man younger than 40 in good health and CMV-seropositive. The CDR3 runs from the conserved cysteine through the conserved F or W. D genes are given only for firm matches. Where a row states a size, it is once, few, many or the class of an expanded clone; other rows omit it.

J: TRBJ2-7
V: TRBV5-1
D: .
size: .
DNA: TGCGCCAGCAGCTTGACAGGGGGGGGCCGGTCCTTTGAGCAGTACTTC
CDR3: CASSLTGGGRSFEQYF

J: TRBJ2-3
V: TRBV7-2
D: .
size: .
DNA: TGTGCCAGCAGCTTAGGTCAGAACACAGATACGCAGTATTTT
CDR3: CASSLGQNTDTQYF

J: TRBJ2-2
V: TRBV11-3
D: TRBD1
size: .
DNA: TGTGCCAGCAGTCTTGGTGGGACAGCGAACACCGGGGAGCTGTTTTTT
CDR3: CASSLGGTANTGELFF

J: TRBJ1-1
V: TRBV18
D: .
size: .
DNA: TGTGCCAGCTCACCACCAGCCGGGAACACTGAAGCTTTCTTT
CDR3: CASSPPAGNTEAFF

J: TRBJ2-7
V: TRBV28
D: TRBD1
size: .
DNA: TGTGCCAGCAGGCCCGGGACAGTTTCATCCGAGCAGTACTTC
CDR3: CASRPGTVSSEQYF

J: TRBJ2-5
V: TRBV5-1
D: TRBD2
size: .
DNA: TGCGCCAGCAGATTAGCGGGATCGGAGACCCAGTACTTC
CDR3: CASRLAGSETQYF

J: TRBJ2-7
V: TRBV6-1
D: TRBD1
size: .
DNA: TGTGCCAGCAGTGACGGGACAGCCTACGAGCAGTACTTC
CDR3: CASSDGTAYEQYF

J: TRBJ1-2
V: TRBV6-1
D: TRBD1
size: .
DNA: TGTGCCAGCGAACAGGGGGCGGGGGGCGGCTACACCTTC
CDR3: CASEQGAGGGYTF

J: TRBJ2-7
V: TRBV6-1
D: TRBD2
size: .
DNA: TGTGCCAGCAGTCAAGGACTAGCGGGAGCATTATACGAGCAGTACTTC
CDR3: CASSQGLAGALYEQYF

J: TRBJ2-1
V: TRBV7-9
D: .
size: .
DNA: TGTGCCAGCAGCTTAGCGGAGTCCGTGAATGAGCAGTTCTTC
CDR3: CASSLAESVNEQFF

J: TRBJ1-2
V: TRBV4-2
D: .
size: .
DNA: TGTGCCAGCAGCCAAGATCAGGACATCAACTATGGCTACACCTTC
CDR3: CASSQDQDINYGYTF

J: TRBJ1-1
V: TRBV18
D: .
size: .
DNA: TGTGCCAGCTCACCTCCGGGCCGGGGGAACACTGAAGCTTTCTTT
CDR3: CASSPPGRGNTEAFF

J: TRBJ1-3
V: TRBV2
D: TRBD1
size: .
DNA: TGTGCCAGCAGGAGGGGGGACAGGGCGAGCACCATATATTTT
CDR3: CASRRGDRASTIYF

J: TRBJ1-1
V: TRBV29-1
D: TRBD1
size: .
DNA: TGCAGCGGTGGACAGGGAGGTGGTACTGAAGCTTTCTTT
CDR3: CSGGQGGGTEAFF

J: TRBJ1-4
V: TRBV7-9
D: TRBD1
size: .
DNA: TGTGCCAGCAGCTTATTGGGACAGGGGGGTGAAAAACTGTTTTTT
CDR3: CASSLLGQGGEKLFF

J: TRBJ1-1
V: TRBV6-5
D: .
size: .
DNA: TGTGCCAGCAGTCAGTACCGGGGTGAAGCTTTCTTT
CDR3: CASSQYRGEAFF

J: TRBJ2-7
V: TRBV18
D: TRBD1
size: .
DNA: TGTGCCAGCTCACCAAATCGACCGGGACAGGGTCCCGACGAGCAGTACTTC
CDR3: CASSPNRPGQGPDEQYF

J: TRBJ2-7
V: TRBV9
D: TRBD1
size: .
DNA: TGTGCCAGCGCCCCGGAGGGACAGGGTCCCCACGAGCAGTACTTC
CDR3: CASAPEGQGPHEQYF

J: TRBJ2-3
V: TRBV7-9
D: .
size: once
DNA: TGTTCCAGCACCCCTCTTAGTGGGGCGGTCACAGATACGCAGTATTTT
CDR3: CSSTPLSGAVTDTQYF

J: TRBJ1-2
V: TRBV19
D: .
size: .
DNA: TGTGCCAGTAGTATCCTGACAGCTAACTATGGCTACACCTTC
CDR3: CASSILTANYGYTF

J: TRBJ2-3
V: TRBV19
D: .
size: .
DNA: TGTGCCAGTAGTATAGAATTGGGACTAGATACGCAGTATTTT
CDR3: CASSIELGLDTQYF

J: TRBJ2-2
V: TRBV30
D: .
size: .
DNA: TGTGCCTGGAGTGCAGGCAGCTACACCGGGGAGCTGTTTTTT
CDR3: CAWSAGSYTGELFF

J: TRBJ1-1
V: TRBV30
D: .
size: .
DNA: TGTGCCGGTGAAAGTCCTATGAACACTGAAGCTTTCTTT
CDR3: CAGESPMNTEAFF

J: TRBJ2-7
V: TRBV9
D: TRBD2
size: .
DNA: TGTGCCAGCAGCTCTAGTAGCGGGAGCTTTTACGAGCAGTACTTC
CDR3: CASSSSSGSFYEQYF

J: TRBJ2-1
V: TRBV10-3
D: TRBD2
size: .
DNA: TGTGCCATCAGTGAGGCGGGAGGGCCCCAGGATGGGGCATACAATGAGCAGTTCTTC
CDR3: CAISEAGGPQDGAYNEQFF

J: TRBJ2-2
V: TRBV23-1
D: TRBD1
size: once
DNA: TGCGCCAGGGTTGACAGGGGGGTGGTCGATATCGCCGGGGAGCTGTTTTTT
CDR3: CARVDRGVVDIAGELFF

J: TRBJ2-1
V: TRBV7-2
D: .
size: .
DNA: TGTGCCAGCAGCTTATTACGTGCGAATGAGCAGTTCTTC
CDR3: CASSLLRANEQFF

J: TRBJ2-7
V: TRBV10-1
D: TRBD2
size: .
DNA: TGCGCCAGCAGCCTAGCGGGAGGGCCGTACGAGCAGTACTTC
CDR3: CASSLAGGPYEQYF

J: TRBJ1-2
V: TRBV19
D: TRBD1
size: .
DNA: TGTGCCAGTAGTACGGGACAGGGGCCCCAGACTAACTATGGCTACACCTTC
CDR3: CASSTGQGPQTNYGYTF

J: TRBJ2-7
V: TRBV6-1
D: .
size: .
DNA: TGTGCCAGCACAGTGTTGTATTCCTACGAGCAGTACTTC
CDR3: CASTVLYSYEQYF

J: TRBJ2-5
V: TRBV5-4
D: TRBD2
size: .
DNA: TGTGCCAGCAGCTTGTACCCGGGAGGGGAGACCCAGTACTTC
CDR3: CASSLYPGGETQYF

J: TRBJ2-7
V: TRBV7-9
D: TRBD1
size: .
DNA: TGTTCCAGCAGCTTAGGAAGATTCGGGACAGGGGTTTTGTACGAGCAGTACTTC
CDR3: CSSSLGRFGTGVLYEQYF

J: TRBJ1-5
V: TRBV28
D: .
size: .
DNA: TGTGCCAGCAAGGGGGACACCTCACAGCCCCAGCATTTT
CDR3: CASKGDTSQPQHF

J: TRBJ2-3
V: TRBV10-1
D: TRBD2
size: .
DNA: TGCGCCAGCAGTGAGTTGGCTAGCGGAGGCCCAGATACGCAGTATTTT
CDR3: CASSELASGGPDTQYF

J: TRBJ2-1
V: TRBV10-1
D: TRBD1
size: few
DNA: TGCGCCAGCAGGAGGGGGCCCGCTTTTGAGCAGTTCTTC
CDR3: CASRRGPAFEQFF

J: TRBJ1-5
V: TRBV4-2
D: .
size: few
DNA: TGTGCCAGCAGCCAATCGACAGACGGTCAGCCCCAGCATTTT
CDR3: CASSQSTDGQPQHF

J: TRBJ2-6
V: TRBV12-5
D: TRBD1
size: .
DNA: TGTGCTAGTGGTTTGGACGGACAGGGGGCTGGGGCCAACGTCCTGACTTTC
CDR3: CASGLDGQGAGANVLTF

J: TRBJ2-3
V: TRBV11-3
D: .
size: few
DNA: TGTGCCAGCAGCTCGTGGAGTGATACGCAGTATTTT
CDR3: CASSSWSDTQYF

J: TRBJ1-1
V: TRBV6-5
D: TRBD1
size: .
DNA: TGTGCCAGCAGTATTTGGACAGGGAATACTGAAGCTTTCTTT
CDR3: CASSIWTGNTEAFF

J: TRBJ2-3
V: TRBV7-8
D: .
size: .
DNA: TGTGCCAGCAGCTTAATATACTACCAAAGCTCAGATACGCAGTATTTT
CDR3: CASSLIYYQSSDTQYF

J: TRBJ2-7
V: TRBV7-2
D: TRBD2
size: .
DNA: TGTGCCAGCAGCTTAGGGCTAGCGGGCGAGCAGTACTTC
CDR3: CASSLGLAGEQYF

J: TRBJ2-2
V: TRBV4-1
D: .
size: .
DNA: TGCGCCAGCAGCCTAGTTGCGGCCGGGGAGCTGTTTTTT
CDR3: CASSLVAAGELFF

J: TRBJ2-7
V: TRBV11-3
D: TRBD1
size: .
DNA: TGTGCCAGCAGCTTCGGACGACGGGACAGGGTGGGCTACGAGCAGTACTTC
CDR3: CASSFGRRDRVGYEQYF

J: TRBJ1-2
V: TRBV19
D: .
size: few
DNA: TGTGCCAGTAGTATAGGACGGGACTCGGGGTATGGCTACACCTTC
CDR3: CASSIGRDSGYGYTF

J: TRBJ1-2
V: TRBV27
D: .
size: .
DNA: TGTGCCAGCAGTTTATCTAGCGGGGGCAAGGGTGGCTACACCTTC
CDR3: CASSLSSGGKGGYTF

J: TRBJ1-5
V: TRBV27
D: TRBD1
size: once
DNA: TGTGCCAGCAGGGACAGGTCCGGGAGCAATCAGCCCCAGCATTTT
CDR3: CASRDRSGSNQPQHF

J: TRBJ2-1
V: TRBV2
D: TRBD2
size: few
DNA: TGTGCCAGCAGCTGGACTAGCGGGAGTCATGAGCAGTTCTTC
CDR3: CASSWTSGSHEQFF

J: TRBJ2-6
V: TRBV28
D: TRBD1
size: once
DNA: TGTGCCAGCAGTTTAGACATTGGGACAGGCCACTCTGGGGCCAACGTCCTGACTTTC
CDR3: CASSLDIGTGHSGANVLTF

J: TRBJ2-7
V: TRBV6-6
D: TRBD2
size: .
DNA: TGTGCCAGCAGTTACTCGGGACTAGCGGACCCCTACGAGCAGTACTTC
CDR3: CASSYSGLADPYEQYF

J: TRBJ2-1
V: TRBV2
D: .
size: .
DNA: TGTGCCAGCAGTGAACAGGGCCTTTGGGGAGAGCAGTTCTTC
CDR3: CASSEQGLWGEQFF

J: TRBJ1-2
V: TRBV5-1
D: .
size: once
DNA: TGCGCCAGCAGCCCCTGGGGCGGGGGCTCAGGGGGCTACACCTTC
CDR3: CASSPWGGGSGGYTF

J: TRBJ1-1
V: TRBV30
D: .
size: .
DNA: TGTGCCTGGGGGGTGCGGGGGAACACTGAAGCTTTCTTT
CDR3: CAWGVRGNTEAFF

J: TRBJ1-2
V: TRBV28
D: .
size: .
DNA: TGTGCCAGCAGTCCCCCGTCGGGGGATGGCTACACCTTC
CDR3: CASSPPSGDGYTF

J: TRBJ2-1
V: TRBV11-3
D: TRBD2
size: .
DNA: TGTGCCAGCAGCAAGGGCGAGCGGGAGGGCCGGGGCAATGAGCAGTTCTTC
CDR3: CASSKGEREGRGNEQFF

J: TRBJ2-7
V: TRBV20-1
D: .
size: .
DNA: TGCAGTGCTAGACAGAACTACGAGCAGTACTTC
CDR3: CSARQNYEQYF

J: TRBJ1-1
V: TRBV7-9
D: TRBD1
size: few
DNA: TGTGCCAGCAGCCCCCGACAGGGTGGGCGGGCTGAAGCTTTCTTT
CDR3: CASSPRQGGRAEAFF

J: TRBJ1-6
V: TRBV6-5
D: TRBD1
size: .
DNA: TGTGCCAGCAGTTCCCAGGGGGGTACTTCACCCCTCCACTTT
CDR3: CASSSQGGTSPLHF